This T cell receptor beta chain originates from a study of cytomegalovirus exposure and HLA in healthy donors. The PCR ran on 60 Vbeta and 13 Jbeta primers. Sequencing was performed with immunoSEQ multiplex PCR; in TCRdb, only in-frame clones are kept and a portion is missing. In the table there are over 110,000 clones, 80% of which are singletons. CDR1 is MGHDK and CDR2 is SYGVNS in the germline V gene. The CDR3 consists of 15 residues. V lost 3 bases, J lost 6 bases, and 17 bases lay in between. The clonotype was recovered from a man aged 40-49 years in good health and CMV-seronegative. The J gene is TRBJ1-1, the V gene TRBV25-1; D not certain. Sample: PBMCs. The CDR3 DNA sequence: TGTGCCAGCAGTGATAGCCTTCTCGGATCCCCTGAAGCTTTCTTT. It is translated as CASSDSLLGSPEAFF.